These 15 T cell receptor beta chains originate from one sample sequenced in a study of cytomegalovirus exposure and HLA in healthy donors. Data came from immunoSEQ multiplex PCR; TCRdb stores just in-frame clones and leaves some out. The sample holds some 240,000 clones, approximately 82% seen once. Sequenced sample: PBMCs. These receptors came from a woman aged 18-35 years in good health and CMV-seronegative.

The chain is built from TRBV28 and TRBJ1-1, with D possibly being TRBD1 (6 bases). This CDR3 has 15 amino acids. Germline V CDR1 and CDR2: MDHEN, SYDVKM. V was cut by 5 bases and J by 11 bases, with 24 bases left in between. The CDR3 protein is CASSIHPGGAAWAFF. The CDR3 region has the DNA TGTGCCAGCAGTATCCACCCGGGGGGCGCCGCATGGGCTTTCTTT. Full variable domain (missing parts from reference TRBV28 and TRBJ1-1): DVKVTQSSRYLVKRTGEKVFLECVQDMDHENMFWYRQDPGLGLRLIYFSYDVKMKEKGDIPEGYSVSREKKERFSLILESASTNQTSMYLCASSIHPGGAAWAFFGQGTRLTVV.

The rearrangement joins TRBV14 to TRBJ2-4, with TRBD2 matching over 12 bases. The germline V gene has CDR1 SGHDN and CDR2 FVKESK. The CDR3 has 18 residues. V shed 5 bases and J 0 bases; nucleotides not matched to a gene: 8. The CDR3 protein is CASSKTSGGFLAKNIQYF. CDR3 DNA sequence: TGTGCCAGCAGCAAAACTAGCGGGGGGTTCCTAGCCAAAAACATTCAGTACTTC.

The genes are TRBV4-1 and TRBJ2-7; TRBD2 is a possible D gene (5 bases). Germline CDR1 is MGHRA and CDR2 is YSYEKL. V lost 6 bases and J lost 3, with 15 bases in between. The CDR3 length is 14 residues. The CDR3 sequence: CASSYSGGRYEQYF. CDR3 nucleotides: TGCGCCAGCAGTTACAGCGGCGGGCGCTACGAGCAGTACTTC.

The chain links TRBV6-5 to TRBJ2-1; D is uncertain. From germline, CDR1 is MNHEY and CDR2 SVGAGI. Trimming pared 8 bases from V and 3 bases from J, leaving 8 bases between. The CDR3 is 12 amino acids. The CDR3 here is CASAPNYNEQFF. CDR3 bases: TGTGCCAGCGCACCGAACTACAATGAGCAGTTCTTC.

This rearrangement joins TRBV11-2 to TRBJ1-2; 8 nucleotides line up with TRBD1. Losses at the gene ends were 4 bases for V and 7 bases for J; bases not matched to a gene: 2. The germline V gene encodes CDR1 SGHAT and CDR2 FQNNGV. The CDR3 runs to 12 residues. The CDR3 region has the DNA TGTGCCAGCAGCTCGACAGGGGTTGGCTACACCTTC. It yields the protein CASSSTGVGYTF. The full variable domain, with the rest looked up from reference TRBV11-2 and TRBJ1-2, is EAGVAQSPRYKIIEKRQSVAFWCNPISGHATLYWYQQILGQGPKLLIQFQNNGVVDDSQLPKDRFSAERLKGVDSTLKIQPAKLEDSAVYLCASSSTGVGYTFGSGTRLTVV.

This chain connects TRBV6-6 to TRBJ1-5; D call uncertain. The ends were cut back, 2 bases at V and 15 bases at J, with 14 bases in the middle. The CDR3 loop spans 12 amino acids. CDR1 is MNHNY, CDR2 SVGAGI, per germline (reference sequence). CDR3 DNA sequence: TGTGCCAGCAGTTACACCCGCCAGGTCCCGCATTTT. Encoded protein: CASSYTRQVPHF.

CDR3 protein: CASTLGASGGYTF. CDR3 sequence (DNA): TGTGCCAGCACCCTAGGGGCATCCGGTGGCTACACCTTC. The V and J genes are TRBV13 and TRBJ1-2, with D perhaps TRBD1 (5 bases). CDR1 is PRHDT, CDR2 FYEKMQ, per germline (reference sequence). The CDR3 totals 13 residues. Trimming removed 7 bases at V and 7 bases at J, with 16 bases between.

Remarks on this clone: A much larger clone sits a single nucleotide away, making a read error possible. J is TRBJ1-5 and V is TRBV7-8, with D tentatively TRBD1 (6 bases). This CDR3 contains 13 residues. The V gene lost 3 bases and the J gene lost 4 bases, with 7 bases spanning the gap. The germline gives CDR1 SGHVS, CDR2 FQNEAQ. The DNA for the CDR3 is TGTGCCAGCAGCTTTACAGGGAATCAGCCCCAGCATTTT. As protein: CASSFTGNQPQHF.

The chain links TRBV28 to TRBJ2-1; tentatively, D is TRBD1 or TRBD2 (6 bases each). Trimming took off 5 bases at V and 6 bases at J, with 20 bases between the two ends. Germline V gene lookup returns CDR1 MDHEN and CDR2 SYDVKM. The CDR3 is made up of 16 amino acids. CDR3 coding DNA: TGTGCCAGCAGTCCCCGAGGGGGGCCTTCGGGCAATGAGCAGTTCTTC. Translated, it gives CASSPRGGPSGNEQFF. The complete variable domain, with remaining parts taken from reference TRBV28 and TRBJ2-1, reads DVKVTQSSRYLVKRTGEKVFLECVQDMDHENMFWYRQDPGLGLRLIYFSYDVKMKEKGDIPEGYSVSREKKERFSLILESASTNQTSMYLCASSPRGGPSGNEQFFGPGTRLTVL.

This chain connects TRBV6-5 to TRBJ1-2, with TRBD1 matching 8 bases. With 5 bases clipped from V and 2 bases from J, the junction kept 4 bases outside the gene matches. Germline assignment: CDR1 MNHEY and CDR2 SVGAGI. This CDR3 spans 14 amino acids. The CDR3 DNA reads as TGTGCCAGCAGTGGGCGACAGGGGAACTATGGCTACACCTTC. It codes for CASSGRQGNYGYTF.

This sequence joins TRBV5-4 and TRBJ1-4, with D possibly matching TRBD1 (6 bases). The CDR3 totals 16 residues. Trimming removed 4 bases from V and 0 bases from J, with 13 bases in between. CDR1 and CDR2 (germline): SGHNT, YYREEE (reference sequence). In DNA form, the CDR3 reads TGTGCCAGCAGCCCCGGGGGCTCGGCAACTAATGAAAAACTGTTTTTT. As protein: CASSPGGSATNEKLFF.

This chain connects TRBV2 to TRBJ1-2; D not resolved. V was shortened by 7 bases and J by 0 bases, with 9 bases between the two germline ends. From germline, CDR1 is SNHLY and CDR2 FYNNEI. CDR3 size: 13 residues. CDR3 sequence (DNA): TGTGCCAGCAAACGCACAGCTAACTATGGCTACACCTTC. This translates into CASKRTANYGYTF.

This chain connects TRBV5-6 to TRBJ1-2; 10 positions agree with TRBD1. With 3 bases clipped from V and 7 bases from J, the junction kept 6 bases outside the gene matches. Germline V lookup: CDR1 SGHDT, CDR2 YYEEEE. The CDR3 totals 14 residues. CDR3 nucleotide sequence: TGTGCCAGCAGCTGGGGACAGGGGCTGATTGGCTACACCTTC. Translation: CASSWGQGLIGYTF.

This clone was detected only a few times. This chain joins TRBV10-3 and TRBJ1-1; D is perhaps TRBD1 (5 bases). The V end was cut by 3 bases, the J end by 0 bases, with 8 bases between. The germline V gene encodes CDR1 ENHRY and CDR2 SYGVKD. This CDR3 contains 14 residues. The CDR3 spells CAISDGGMNTEAFF. CDR3 nucleotide sequence: TGTGCCATCAGTGACGGGGGGATGAACACTGAAGCTTTCTTT.

The chain combines TRBV6-5 with TRBJ1-1; TRBD1 agrees at 7 bases. The length of the CDR3 is 13 residues. Germline V gene sequence: CDR1 MNHEY, CDR2 SVGAGI. V was clipped by 2 bases and J by 6 bases; unmatched bases: 3. The CDR3 here is CASSYGDSSEAFF. Written as DNA, the CDR3 is TGTGCCAGCAGTTACGGGGACAGCTCTGAAGCTTTCTTT.